A selection of T cell receptor beta chains follows, all from one sample in a study of T cell repertoires in cytomegalovirus infection. In TCRdb, the reads were re-called with MiXCR into one record per CDR3 protein. The sample consists of about 83,000 distinct CDR3 sequences, approximately 46% of them appearing once. These receptors' targets are unknown. The sequences come from CD8+ T cells from cultured PBMCs, collected from culture after CMV antigen stimulation. These receptors were taken from a human donor in good health (CMV status not recorded). Some clones in this sample may be carry-over from other donors' samples. Both conserved end residues are part of each CDR3. A D gene is named only where the DNA matches it firmly. Expanded clones are given a class, and other clones once, few, many or no size at all.

V	D	J	size	DNA	CDR3
TRBV7-6	TRBD2	TRBJ2-3	few	TGTGCCAGCAGCTTGGGGGAGGGACTGGCTCACACAGATACGCAGTATTTT	CASSLGEGLAHTDTQYF
TRBV13	TRBD1	TRBJ1-4	-	TGTGCCAGCACCCAACAGGGGGCAAATGAAAAACTGTTTTTT	CASTQQGANEKLFF
TRBV2	-	TRBJ2-7	-	TGTGCCAGCAGCGTCTCCAGGGAGCAGTACTTC	CASSVSREQYF
TRBV7-6	-	TRBJ1-1	-	TGTGCCAGCAGCTTGGCCCGCCAGGGTCCTGTGAACACTGAAGCTTTCTTT	CASSLARQGPVNTEAFF
TRBV19	-	TRBJ2-5	-	TGTGCCATTAGGGGGAGGGGGCGCCGCGAATTGCGGGGGTTCCCTCAAGAGACCCAGTACTTC	CAIRGRGRRELRGFPQETQYF
TRBV12-3/TRBV12-4	-	TRBJ1-1	-	TGTGCCAGCAGTTCCGGGGCAACCGCAGCTTTCTTT	CASSSGATAAFF
TRBV10-3	-	TRBJ2-1	few	TGTGCCATCAGTGAGTCGAGGGACAATGAGCAGTTCTTC	CAISESRDNEQFF
TRBV11-2	TRBD2	TRBJ2-7	-	TGTGTCAGCAGCCCAGCGGGAGGGACGGCCGAGCAGTACTTC	CVSSPAGGTAEQYF
TRBV7-2	TRBD2	TRBJ2-7	few	TGTGCCAGCAGCTCCTCCCCCTGGCGGGAGAACTACGAGCAGTACTTC	CASSSSPWRENYEQYF
TRBV7-9	-	TRBJ1-5	-	TGTGCCAGCAGCCTCGAGACTCCCAATCAGCCCCAGCATTTT	CASSLETPNQPQHF
TRBV6-1	-	TRBJ1-5	-	TGTGCCAGCAGTGAACGGGGTGATAGCAATCAGCCCCAGCATTTT	CASSERGDSNQPQHF
TRBV7-2	-	TRBJ1-1	-	TGTGCCAGCAGCTTAGTTACGAGGTTTCAGGCTTTCTTT	CASSLVTRFQAFF
TRBV19	TRBD1	TRBJ2-4	-	TGTGCCAGTAGTACCCCGAAGGGGGCGACCAAAAACATTCAGTACTTC	CASSTPKGATKNIQYF
TRBV19	-	TRBJ1-5	few	TGTGCCAGTAGTATATGGGCAGGGAGCAATCAGCCCCAGCATTTT	CASSIWAGSNQPQHF
TRBV11-2	TRBD2	TRBJ2-7	-	TGTGCCAGCAGCTCCCCGGGACTAGCGGACCCCTACGAGCAGTACTTC	CASSSPGLADPYEQYF
TRBV6-1	TRBD1	TRBJ2-7	few	TGTGCCAGCACCGGGACAGGGGTTTCCTACGAGCAGTACTTC	CASTGTGVSYEQYF
TRBV4-1	TRBD1	TRBJ2-7	-	TGCGCCAGCAGCCAAACCAGAGGACAGGGGGCTGGCGAGCAGTACTTC	CASSQTRGQGAGEQYF
TRBV15	-	TRBJ2-7	-	TGTGCCACCAGCAGAGCCTCCGGGGGGCAGAGGTACGAGCAGTACTTC	CATSRASGGQRYEQYF
TRBV10-3	TRBD1	TRBJ2-3	few	TGTGCCATCAGGACCTTAGACAGGGGCGCAGATACGCAGTATTTT	CAIRTLDRGADTQYF
TRBV7-9	TRBD1	TRBJ2-1	-	TGTGCCAGCAGCCCGGGGACAGTACCTTACGACAATGAGCAGTTCTTC	CASSPGTVPYDNEQFF
TRBV9	TRBD2	TRBJ2-3	-	TGTGCCAGCAGCGTTTTCGGGACTCCGGACGGGACTAGTCACACAGATACGCAGTATTTT	CASSVFGTPDGTSHTDTQYF
TRBV7-2	-	TRBJ1-3	-	TGTGCCAGCAGCTTAGGCTGGCAGTTCGAAGCTGGAAACACCATATATTTT	CASSLGWQFEAGNTIYF
TRBV7-6	TRBD2	TRBJ2-5	few	TGTGCCAGCAGGACTAGCGGGTACCAAGAGACCCAGTACTTC	CASRTSGYQETQYF
TRBV14	-	TRBJ2-1	-	TGTGCCAGCAGTCCGGATACAGGGAGAAAAGAGCAGTTCTTC	CASSPDTGRKEQFF
TRBV19	TRBD2	TRBJ2-1	-	TGTGCCAGTAGTTTACTAGCGGGATTCAAAGATGAGCAGTTCTTC	CASSLLAGFKDEQFF
TRBV7-3	TRBD2	TRBJ2-1	-	TGTGCCAGCAGCACTAGCGGGAGGGCCGAGGATGAGCAGTTCTTC	CASSTSGRAEDEQFF
TRBV12-3/TRBV12-4	TRBD2	TRBJ2-1	few	TGTGCCAGCAGCGATCCGGGACTAGCGAATGAGCAGTTCTTC	CASSDPGLANEQFF
TRBV6-9	TRBD2	TRBJ2-7	few	TGTGCCAGCAGTTCCGGAGGCGGGGGGACCTACGAGCAGTACTTC	CASSSGGGGTYEQYF
TRBV27	TRBD1	TRBJ2-7	-	TGTGCCAGCAGTTCAAAGCCTCCGGGACAGGGTAACTACGAGCAGTACTTC	CASSSKPPGQGNYEQYF
TRBV11-1	-	TRBJ1-1	-	TGTGCCAGCAGCTTGCAACAGGGATTCGGTACTGAAGCTTTCTTT	CASSLQQGFGTEAFF
TRBV7-8	-	TRBJ2-2	few	TGTGCCAGCATGAGCACCGGGGAGCTGTTTTTT	CASMSTGELFF
TRBV7-9	-	TRBJ2-7	-	TGTGCCAGCAGCTTAGCGCGCCAGGGCTACGAGCAGTACTTC	CASSLARQGYEQYF
TRBV7-6	TRBD1	TRBJ2-3	-	TGTGCCAGCAGCTTAGTGGGACAGTCTAGCACAGATACGCAGTATTTT	CASSLVGQSSTDTQYF
TRBV2	TRBD2	TRBJ2-3	-	TGTGCCAACCAAGGACTAGCGGGGCAGTATTTT	CANQGLAGQYF
TRBV7-8	-	TRBJ2-3	many	TGTGCCAGCAGCCCCCGGGACCGAAGGACAGATACGCAGTATTTT	CASSPRDRRTDTQYF
TRBV6-5	-	TRBJ2-1	-	TGTGCCAGCAGCAGACAGCGAACCACCAATGAGCAGTTCTTC	CASSRQRTTNEQFF
TRBV2	TRBD2	TRBJ2-7	-	TGTGCCAGCAGTGATTTTGCGGGGGAGTCCTACGAGCAGTACTTC	CASSDFAGESYEQYF
TRBV11-3	-	TRBJ1-6	once	TGTGCCAGCACACCACTGTTTGGGGGGAATTCACCCCTCCACTTT	CASTPLFGGNSPLHF
TRBV30	-	TRBJ1-3	-	TGTGCCTGGAGTGTGGACAGTTACGAATCCATCCTCTCTGGAAACACCATATATTTT	CAWSVDSYESILSGNTIYF